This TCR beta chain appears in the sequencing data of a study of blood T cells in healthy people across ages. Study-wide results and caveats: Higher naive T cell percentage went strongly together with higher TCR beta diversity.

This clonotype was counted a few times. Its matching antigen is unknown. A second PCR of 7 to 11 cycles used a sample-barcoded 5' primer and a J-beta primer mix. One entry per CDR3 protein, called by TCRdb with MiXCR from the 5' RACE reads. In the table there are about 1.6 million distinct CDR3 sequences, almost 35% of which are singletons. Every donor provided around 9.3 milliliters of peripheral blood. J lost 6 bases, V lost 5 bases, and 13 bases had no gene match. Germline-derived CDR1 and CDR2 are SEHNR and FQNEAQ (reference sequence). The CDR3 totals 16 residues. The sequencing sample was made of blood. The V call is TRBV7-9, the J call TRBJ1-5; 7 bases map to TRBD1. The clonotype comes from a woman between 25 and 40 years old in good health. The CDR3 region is CASSPSQGVLGQPQHF. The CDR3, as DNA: TGTGCCAGCAGCCCTAGCCAGGGGGTATTGGGTCAGCCCCAGCATTTT.